These 26 T cell receptor beta chains came from one sample sequenced in a study of tumor-infiltrating lymphocytes in primary liver carcinoma. From about 19-30 mg of unsorted bulk tissue, DNA and RNA were co-extracted together. The authors made TCR beta cDNA from approximately 500 ng total RNA with a constant-region primer. What produced the TCR beta libraries was three nested multiplex PCR rounds using slightly modified ARM-PCR. The first two PCR rounds used TRBV1-TRBV30 forward primers with a C-beta reverse primer, 10 cycles each. In TCRdb, the multiplex PCR reads were re-called with MiXCR into one record per CDR3 protein. This table holds roughly 49,000 distinct CDR3 sequences, less than 75% found once. The specimen sequenced was liver tumor tissue from sampling region 5. Subset indicated: tumor region T5, tumor centre. The receptor set was obtained from a man aged 40-55 years with primary liver carcinoma and hepatitis B virus infection.

The V gene is TRBV4-2, the J gene TRBJ2-3; TRBD2 is a possible D gene (6 bases). Trimming removed 7 bases at V and 3 bases at J, with 23 bases between. Germline CDR1 LGHNA, CDR2 YNFKEQ. The CDR3 loop spans 17 amino acids. As DNA, the CDR3 is TGTGCCAGCAATCCGGGACTTGTGGGAGGTGGGACAGATACGCAGTATTTT. It codes for CASNPGLVGGGTDTQYF.

Note on this clonotype: Just one base apart from a much larger clone, this may be a read error. Without the conserved terminal phenylalanine or tryptophan, this CDR3 likely stems from a read error. The J gene is TRBJ2-1, the V gene TRBV30; D is unresolved. The germline V gene encodes CDR1 GTSNPN and CDR2 SVGIG (reference sequence). V was trimmed by 4 bases and J by 8 bases, leaving 9 bases between them. This CDR3 region has 11 residues. CDR3 coding DNA: TGTGCCTGGATAGGATATGATGAGCAGTTCTTA. Translated, it gives CAWIGYDEQFL.

For this clonotype: Germline is not matched at one junction end, which may reflect a read error. The CDR3 sequence: CARSEQNEQFF. CDR3 DNA: TGTGCCAGGAGTGAACAAAATGAGCAGTTCTTC. The rearrangement links TRBV6-1 to TRBJ2-1; D is unresolved. The CDR3 has 11 residues. CDR1 MNHNS and CDR2 SASEGT come from the germline V gene.

Note on this clonotype: Relative to the germline gene, one junction end is altered; a read error may explain this. The rearrangement uses TRBV28 and TRBJ1-5; a weak D match, TRBD1 (5 bases). Germline V gives CDR1 MDHEN, CDR2 SYDVKM. CDR3 length: 15 amino acids. Written as DNA, the CDR3 is TGTGCAAGCAGTTTTATGCTCCGGGGGAATCAGCCCCAGCATTTT. Its protein is CASSFMLRGNQPQHF.

Of note for this clonotype: The junction departs from the called germline gene at one end, perhaps through a read error. The chain uses TRBV6-5 and TRBJ2-1, with TRBD2 identical over 7 bases. CDR3 size: 17 residues. Germline CDR1 MNHEY, CDR2 SVGAGI. The CDR3 DNA reads TGTGCCAGCAATTACATAGCGGGCCACCGATTATACAATGAGCAGTTCTTC. Its protein is CASNYIAGHRLYNEQFF.

This clonotype was counted only a few times. The rearrangement joins TRBV19 to TRBJ2-7, with TRBD1 matching 8 bases. The CDR3 loop spans 15 amino acids. V was clipped by 5 bases and J by 5 bases; unmatched bases: 11. Germline assignment: CDR1 LNHDA and CDR2 SQIVND (reference sequence). In DNA form, the CDR3 reads TGTGCCAGTAGTCCCCGGACAGGGAGTTACGACGAGCAGTACTTC. Amino acid sequence: CASSPRTGSYDEQYF.

Regarding this clonotype: The junction differs from germline at one of its ends, possibly a read error. The V and J genes are TRBV4-2 and TRBJ2-1; no clear D gene. Germline V gene lookup returns CDR1 LGHNA and CDR2 YNFKEQ. CDR3 length: 15 amino acids. CDR3 in amino acids: CASCQDWSYYGEQLF. The CDR3 DNA reads as TGTGCCAGCTGCCAAGATTGGTCTTACTATGGAGAGCAGCTCTTC.

About this clonotype: One end of the junction does not line up with germline, which may come from a read error. The chain couples TRBV7-9 to TRBJ2-7, with TRBD1 identical over 8 bases. This CDR3 has 14 residues. The V gene's germline CDR1 is SEHNR and CDR2 FQNEAQ (reference sequence). CDR3 amino acids: CASTLTGGGYKQYF. Written as DNA, the CDR3 is TGTGCTAGCACTCTCACAGGGGGTGGCTACAAGCAGTACTTC.

For this clonotype: It is likely a read error, because the conserved phenylalanine at the end of the CDR3 is missing. This CDR3 reads CSDATGGGNNQPQHY. The CDR3 DNA follows: TGCAGTGACGCGACCGGGGGTGGTAACAATCAGCCCCAGCATTAT. J is TRBJ1-5 and V is TRBV29-1; D perhaps matches TRBD1 (5 bases). The CDR3 runs to 15 residues. Germline CDR1 and CDR2: SQVTM and ANQGSEA.

With regard to this clonotype: The junction shows a germline mismatch at one end, possibly a read error. The V call is TRBV10-3, the J call TRBJ2-5, with 11 bases fitting TRBD1. The CDR3 has 15 residues. CDR1 is ENHRY and CDR2 is SYGVKD in the germline V gene. The CDR3 DNA reads as TGTGCCACCAGTGAGCTGGACAGGGGGCGTCAGACCCAGTACTTT. Its translation: CATSELDRGRQTQYF.

Regarding this clonotype: A much larger clone differs by one base, so this may be a read error. The chain combines TRBV5-1 with TRBJ2-7, with D perhaps assigned TRBD1 or TRBD2 (5 bases each). The CDR3 has 14 residues. Germline values: CDR1 SGHRS, CDR2 YFSETQ. CDR3 coding DNA: TGCGCCAACAGCCCAGGGACGGGTTCCTACGAGCAGTACTTC. Amino acid sequence: CANSPGTGSYEQYF.

The rearrangement links TRBV29-1 to TRBJ2-5; D is perhaps TRBD1 (5 bases). Trimming removed 0 bases at V and 9 bases at J, with 11 bases between. This CDR3 has 12 amino acids. Germline loops: CDR1 SQVTM, CDR2 ANQGSEA. CDR3 amino acids: CSVEEQGEAQYF. CDR3 DNA: TGCAGCGTTGAAGAGCAGGGTGAGGCCCAGTACTTC.

As to this clonotype: A much larger clonotype is one base distant, so this may be a read error. This sequence joins TRBV7-9 and TRBJ2-1; D gene ambiguous. The CDR3 extends over 15 amino acids. Looked up from germline, CDR1 is SEHNR and CDR2 is FQNEAQ (reference sequence). The CDR3 reads CVSSRVNWGNNEQFF. For the CDR3, the DNA is TGTGTCAGCAGTCGAGTTAATTGGGGAAACAATGAGCAGTTCTTC.

J is TRBJ2-7 and V is TRBV19; maybe TRBD1 (6 bases). Per the germline V gene, CDR1 is LNHDA and CDR2 is SQIVND (reference sequence). The CDR3 extends over 16 amino acids. V lost 3 bases, J lost 2 bases, and 17 bases lay in between. CDR3 in DNA: TGTGCCAGTAGTATCGCCCTAGGGGGAAGGACCTACGAGCAGTACTTC. Translation gives CASSIALGGRTYEQYF.

A word on this clonotype: The junction departs from the called germline gene at one end, perhaps through a read error. The chain links TRBV4-1 to TRBJ2-2; tentatively, D is TRBD1 or TRBD2 (5 bases each). CDR1 is MGHRA, CDR2 YSYEKL, per germline. This CDR3 is built from 15 residues. For the CDR3, the DNA is TGCGCCAGCAGCCTGAGGCAGGGAGAAGCCGGGGAGCTGCTTTTT. Encoded protein: CASSLRQGEAGELLF.

This clonotype was counted ten times or more. V gene TRBV28 combines with J gene TRBJ1-2; 9 bases map to TRBD1. J lost 4 bases, V lost 6 bases, and 9 bases had no gene match. CDR3 length equals 15 residues. In germline, CDR1 is MDHEN, CDR2 SYDVKM. CDR3 in amino acids: CASRPQGALGYGYTF. DNA of the CDR3: TGTGCCAGCAGACCACAGGGGGCGCTGGGCTATGGCTACACCTTC.

As for this clonotype: A read error may produce the germline difference seen at one junction end. The gene calls are TRBV11-2 and TRBJ1-2; the D gene is possibly TRBD1 (6 bases). CDR3 length equals 18 residues. Looked up from germline, CDR1 is SGHAT and CDR2 is FQNNGV. The CDR3 nucleotides are TGTGCCAGCAGCTCCCTGGCCGGGACACGGGGCCCTTTCTATGGATACACCTTC. It codes for CASSSLAGTRGPFYGYTF.

This clonotype is medium-sized. The genes are TRBV6-5 and TRBJ2-3; D is unresolved. The V and J ends lost 6 bases and 4 bases respectively, with 14 bases between them. The CDR3 is 14 amino acids. Per germline, CDR1 MNHEY and CDR2 SVGAGI. This CDR3 is CASSVSQWADTQYF. CDR3 in DNA: TGTGCCAGCAGCGTATCCCAGTGGGCAGATACGCAGTATTTT.

Regarding this clonotype: An end of the junction differs from the germline gene, which may be a read error. J is TRBJ2-2 and V is TRBV7-9; no reliable D call. CDR3 length: 12 residues. Germline values: CDR1 SEHNR, CDR2 FQNEAQ (reference sequence). This CDR3 is CSSSLVNGELFF. CDR3 in DNA: TGTTCCAGTAGCTTAGTTAACGGGGAGCTGTTTTTT.

As concerns this clonotype: The junction does not match germline at one end; this may be a read error. CDR3 region: CTSSPPGRTNTGELFF. CDR3 in DNA: TGTACCAGCTCACCACCGGGACGGACGAACACCGGGGAGCTGTTTTTT. The J gene is TRBJ2-2, the V gene TRBV18, with D possibly called TRBD1 or TRBD2 (5 bases each). The CDR3 sequence is 16 residues long. Germline-derived CDR1 and CDR2 are KGHSH and LQKENI.

The chain combines TRBV11-1 with TRBJ2-2, with TRBD1 matching over 9 bases. Germline V gene sequence: CDR1 SGHAT, CDR2 FQDESV (reference sequence). The CDR3 is 16 residues long. The junction had 12 bases not matched to a gene; V was cut back by 8 bases and J by 5 bases. CDR3 region: CASGVQGQGKTGELFF. DNA of the CDR3: TGTGCCAGCGGCGTACAAGGACAGGGGAAGACCGGGGAGCTGTTTTTT.

The rearrangement links TRBV11-2 to TRBJ2-1; D possibly corresponds to TRBD2 (5 bases). The CDR3 length is 14 residues. V gave up 5 bases and J gave up 9 bases, with 17 bases separating them. Germline V gene data show CDR1 as SGHAT and CDR2 as FQNNGV. CDR3 in amino acids: CASSMGDYLIEQFF. The CDR3 DNA is TGTGCCAGCAGCATGGGCGACTATTTGATTGAGCAGTTCTTC.

V and J are TRBV5-6 and TRBJ2-4; D is ambiguous. CDR1 is SGHDT and CDR2 is YYEEEE in the germline V gene. CDR3 size: 15 residues. Trimming removed 1 base at V and 6 bases at J, with 14 bases between. The CDR3 region is CASSLLGGVGNIQYF. CDR3 nucleotide sequence: TGTGCCAGCAGCTTGTTAGGTGGAGTAGGAAACATTCAGTACTTC.

This clonotype was recorded at least ten times. The gene calls are TRBV11-2 and TRBJ2-7; TRBD2 might be the D (5 bases). The CDR3 contains 14 residues. The ends were cut back, 11 bases at V and 3 bases at J, with 20 bases in the middle. Per the germline V gene, CDR1 is SGHAT and CDR2 is FQNNGV. CDR3 in amino acids: CAGTLEYGDYEQYF. The CDR3 region has the DNA TGTGCCGGCACCCTAGAGTACGGGGACTACGAGCAGTACTTC.

The chain employs TRBV7-9 and TRBJ2-5, with 11 bases matching TRBD2. Germline CDR1 is SEHNR and CDR2 is FQNEAQ (reference sequence). This CDR3 contains 18 residues. Trimming at V came to 5 bases and at J to 1 base, leaving 12 bases not matched to a gene. CDR3 protein: CASSPNSGLAEGQETQYF. The DNA for the CDR3 is TGTGCCAGCAGCCCAAATTCGGGACTAGCGGAAGGCCAAGAGACCCAGTACTTC.

This clonotype was detected only once. The chain uses TRBV11-2 and TRBJ2-2, with 9 bases fitting TRBD1. Germline V CDR1 and CDR2: SGHAT, FQNNGV. Trimming at V came to 3 bases and at J to 11 bases, leaving 16 bases not matched to a gene. The CDR3 has 17 amino acids. CDR3 loop: CASSFDRDRVSTVELFF. CDR3 coding DNA: TGTGCCAGCAGCTTTGATCGGGACAGGGTCAGCACCGTTGAGCTGTTTTTT.